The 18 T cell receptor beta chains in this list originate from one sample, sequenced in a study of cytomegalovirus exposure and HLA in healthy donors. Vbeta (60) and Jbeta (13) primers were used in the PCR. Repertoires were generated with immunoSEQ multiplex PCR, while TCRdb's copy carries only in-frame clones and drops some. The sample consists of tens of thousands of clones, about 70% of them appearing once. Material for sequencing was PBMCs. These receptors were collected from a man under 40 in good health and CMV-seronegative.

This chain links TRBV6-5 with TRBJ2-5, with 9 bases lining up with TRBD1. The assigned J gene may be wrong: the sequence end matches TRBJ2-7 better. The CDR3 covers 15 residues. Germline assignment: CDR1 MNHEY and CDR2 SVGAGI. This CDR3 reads CASTSGGTGTYEQYF. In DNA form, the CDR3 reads TGTGCCAGCACCTCTGGCGGGACAGGGACCTACGAGCAGTACTTC.

The CDR3 protein is CASSVAPGQVYEQYF. The CDR3 DNA follows: TGTGCCAGCAGCGTAGCTCCCGGACAGGTCTACGAGCAGTACTTC. The chain combines TRBV9 with TRBJ2-7; 7 bases map to TRBD1. Germline V gene data show CDR1 as SGDLS and CDR2 as YYNGEE. The CDR3 sequence is 15 residues long. Trimming cost V 0 bases and J 3 bases; bases outside gene matches: 6.

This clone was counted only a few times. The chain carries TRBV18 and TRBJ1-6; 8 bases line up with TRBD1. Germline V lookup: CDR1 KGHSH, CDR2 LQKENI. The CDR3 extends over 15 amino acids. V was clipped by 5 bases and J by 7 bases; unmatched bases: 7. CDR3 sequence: CASSTLDRGNSPLHF. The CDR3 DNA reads TGTGCCAGCTCAACCCTAGACAGGGGAAATTCACCCCTCCACTTT. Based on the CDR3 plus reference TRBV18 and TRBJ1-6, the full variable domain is NAGVMQNPRHLVRRRGQEARLRCSPMKGHSHVYWYRQLPEEGLKFMVYLQKENIIDESGMPKERFSAEFPKEGPSILRIQQVVRGDSAAYFCASSTLDRGNSPLHFGNGTRLTVT.

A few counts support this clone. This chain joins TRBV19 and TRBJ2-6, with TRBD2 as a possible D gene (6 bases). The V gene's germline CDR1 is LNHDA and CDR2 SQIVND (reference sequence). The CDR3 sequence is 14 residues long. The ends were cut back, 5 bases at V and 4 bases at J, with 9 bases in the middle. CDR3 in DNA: TGTGCCAGTAGTTGGGGGAGGGGGGCCAACGTCCTGACTTTC. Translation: CASSWGRGANVLTF.

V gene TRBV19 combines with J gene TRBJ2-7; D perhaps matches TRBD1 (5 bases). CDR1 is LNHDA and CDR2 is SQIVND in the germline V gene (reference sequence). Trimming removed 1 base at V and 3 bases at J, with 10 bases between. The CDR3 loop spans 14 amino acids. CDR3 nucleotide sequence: TGTGCCAGTAGTATAGTAAGGGGAAGCTACGAGCAGTACTTC. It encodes CASSIVRGSYEQYF.

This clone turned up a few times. The CDR3 DNA reads TGCGCCAGCAGCCAGTTTAGCGCCGCGAACACCGGGGAGCTGTTTTTT. This gives the protein CASSQFSAANTGELFF. J is TRBJ2-2 and V is TRBV4-1; weak D call: TRBD2 (5 bases). The CDR3 has 16 residues. Deletions cut 3 bases from V and 0 bases from J, with 11 bases between. CDR1 is MGHRA and CDR2 is YSYEKL in the germline V gene.

The CDR3 region has the DNA TGTGCCAGCAGCTACAGGGATCCTGATACGCAGTATTTT. This gives the protein CASSYRDPDTQYF. The chain links TRBV7-2 to TRBJ2-3; D possibly corresponds to TRBD1 (6 bases). The CDR3 covers 13 residues. V lost 4 bases to trimming and J lost 6 bases, with 11 bases between them. Germline V gene data show CDR1 as SGHTA and CDR2 as FQGNSA.

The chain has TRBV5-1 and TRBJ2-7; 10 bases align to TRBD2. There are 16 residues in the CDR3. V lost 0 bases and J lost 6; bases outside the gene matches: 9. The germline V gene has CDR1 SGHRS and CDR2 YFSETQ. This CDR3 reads CASSLEGSSGGGEQYF. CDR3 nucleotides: TGCGCCAGCAGCTTGGAAGGGTCTAGCGGGGGCGGCGAGCAGTACTTC.

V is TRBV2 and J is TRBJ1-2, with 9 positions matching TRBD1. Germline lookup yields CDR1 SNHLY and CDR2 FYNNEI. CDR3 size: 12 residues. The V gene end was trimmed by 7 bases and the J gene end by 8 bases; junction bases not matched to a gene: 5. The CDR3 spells CASTDRGRGYTF. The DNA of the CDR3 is TGTGCCAGCACGGACAGGGGCCGAGGCTACACCTTC.

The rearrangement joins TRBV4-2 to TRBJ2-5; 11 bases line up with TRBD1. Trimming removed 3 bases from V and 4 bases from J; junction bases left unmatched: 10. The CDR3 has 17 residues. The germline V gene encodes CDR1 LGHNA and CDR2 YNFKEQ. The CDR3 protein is CASSQGQGVTGGETQYF. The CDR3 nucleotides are TGTGCCAGCAGCCAGGGACAGGGGGTCACTGGGGGAGAGACCCAGTACTTC.

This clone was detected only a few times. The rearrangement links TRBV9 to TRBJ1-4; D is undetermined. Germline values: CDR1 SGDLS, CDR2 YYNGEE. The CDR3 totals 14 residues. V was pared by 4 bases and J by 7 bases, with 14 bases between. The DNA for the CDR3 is TGTGCCAGCAGCCCAACCCCGAGAGGTGAAAAACTGTTTTTT. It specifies CASSPTPRGEKLFF.

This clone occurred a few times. The CDR3 DNA reads TGTGCCAGCAGTACCGGGACAGGGGGTTCACCCCTCCACTTT. This codes for CASSTGTGGSPLHF. The chain carries TRBV6-5 and TRBJ1-6, with 11 bases that match TRBD1. This CDR3 is 14 amino acids long. The germline V gene has CDR1 MNHEY and CDR2 SVGAGI. V trimming: 5 bases; J trimming: 9 bases; junction bases outside the gene matches: 3.

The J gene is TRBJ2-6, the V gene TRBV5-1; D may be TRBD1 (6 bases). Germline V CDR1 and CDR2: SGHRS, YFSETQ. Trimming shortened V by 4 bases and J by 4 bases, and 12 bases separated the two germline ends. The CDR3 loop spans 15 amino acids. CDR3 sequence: CASSGTGTGANVLTF. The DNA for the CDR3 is TGCGCCAGCAGCGGTACAGGGACCGGGGCCAACGTCCTGACTTTC.

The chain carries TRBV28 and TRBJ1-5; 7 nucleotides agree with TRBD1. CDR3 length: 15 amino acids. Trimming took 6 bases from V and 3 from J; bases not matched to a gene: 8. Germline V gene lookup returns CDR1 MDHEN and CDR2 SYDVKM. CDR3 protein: CASSLLDRDNQPQHF. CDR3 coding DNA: TGTGCCAGCAGCTTACTCGACAGGGACAATCAGCCCCAGCATTTT. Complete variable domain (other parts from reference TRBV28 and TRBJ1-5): DVKVTQSSRYLVKRTGEKVFLECVQDMDHENMFWYRQDPGLGLRLIYFSYDVKMKEKGDIPEGYSVSREKKERFSLILESASTNQTSMYLCASSLLDRDNQPQHFGDGTRLSIL.

The DNA for the CDR3 is TGCGCCAGCAGCTTGGCCGTCACGGGACAGGGGGGGAACGAGCAGTACTTC. The encoded protein is CASSLAVTGQGGNEQYF. The chain joins TRBV5-1 to TRBJ2-7, with 11 bases fitting TRBD1. The CDR3 is made up of 17 amino acids. Germline CDR1 is SGHRS and CDR2 is YFSETQ. The ends lost 0 bases at V and 5 bases at J; junction bases unmatched: 10. Drawing the rest from reference TRBV5-1 and TRBJ2-7, the complete variable domain is KAGVTQTPRYLIKTRGQQVTLSCSPISGHRSVSWYQQTPGQGLQFLFEYFSETQRNKGNFPGRFSGRQFSNSRSEMNVSTLELGDSALYLCASSLAVTGQGGNEQYFGPGTRLTVT.

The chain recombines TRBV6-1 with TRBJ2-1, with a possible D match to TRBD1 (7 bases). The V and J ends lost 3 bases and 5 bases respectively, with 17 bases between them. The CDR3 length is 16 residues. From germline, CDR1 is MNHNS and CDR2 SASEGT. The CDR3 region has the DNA TGTGCCAGCAGTGACGCGGCAGGGGGAGGTCACAATGAGCAGTTCTTC. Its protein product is CASSDAAGGGHNEQFF.

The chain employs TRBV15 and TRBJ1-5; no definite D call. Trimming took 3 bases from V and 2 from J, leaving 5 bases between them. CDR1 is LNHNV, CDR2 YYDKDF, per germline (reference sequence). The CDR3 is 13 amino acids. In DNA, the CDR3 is TGTGCCACCAGCAGCCAGGGCAATCAGCCCCAGCATTTT. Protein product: CATSSQGNQPQHF.

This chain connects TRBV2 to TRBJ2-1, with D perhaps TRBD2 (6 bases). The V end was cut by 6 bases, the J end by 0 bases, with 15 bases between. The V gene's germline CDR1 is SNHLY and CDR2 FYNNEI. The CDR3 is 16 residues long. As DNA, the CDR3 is TGTGCCAGCAGACCCCCGGGACTTCGCTCCTACAATGAGCAGTTCTTC. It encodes CASRPPGLRSYNEQFF.